This T cell receptor (beta chain) is drawn from a study of T cells in Graves' hyperthyroidism and ophthalmopathy (dated by TCRdb to the late 2010s). For the study in its entirety: Peripheral blood was sampled at the time of initial diagnosis, prior to any treatment. Prospective prediction of ophthalmopathy was tested in an independent validation cohort consisting of some 20 hyperthyroidism patients and around 17 patients who later progressed to ophthalmopathy. Following sampling, methimazole starting at 30 mg daily was given to hyperthyroidism patients, and high-dose intravenous methylprednisolone was given to ophthalmopathy patients. The paper reports TCR Vbeta CDR3 sequencing of more than 120 peripheral blood samples: under 45 ophthalmopathy, roughly 80 hyperthyroidism and around 17 progressor patients. To identify distinguishing TCR V-J signatures, a discovery cohort of 90 to 100 patients was used, comprising under 45 with Graves' ophthalmopathy and approximately 57 with stable Graves' hyperthyroidism. For training and testing, the 100 or so patients in the discovery cohort were randomly divided in a 7:3 ratio. In addition, the study compared T-cell repertoires in thyroid tissue and in blood from roughly six Graves' hyperthyroidism patients.

Stable Graves' hyperthyroidism was defined as the absence of progression to ophthalmopathy over 18 months of follow-up. Hyperthyroidism patients were newly diagnosed, had a disease duration of under 2 months, and were aged 18 to 65 years. The study excluded patients with uncontrolled infections, other autoimmune diseases, pregnancy or lactation. Diagnoses were based on clinical symptoms, serum thyroxine and TRAb, thyroid ultrasound and orbital computed tomography. PBMCs were separated from about 10 ml of fresh peripheral blood using Ficoll-Paque density gradient centrifugation. Total RNA was extracted with Trizol reagent, and quality was checked on an Agilent 2100 Bioanalyzer. V is reduced by 5 bases and J by 1 base, leaving a spacing of 15 bases between them. The germline V gene gives CDR1 as SGHTA and CDR2 as FQGNSA. Counted from cysteine to phenylalanine, this CDR3 has 17 amino acids. Here the CDR3 DNA is all that survives: 51 bases in frame from base 1.

The TCR beta CDR3 regions were amplified from the RNA transcripts. The first round of RT-PCR for the TCR CDR3 was performed with the HTBI primer set and the Qiagen OneStep RT-PCR kit. A second multiplex PCR round built the libraries, followed by size selection and purification. Libraries were sequenced paired-end with 100 bp reads on an Illumina HiSeq2000. Per the source publication's procedure: SOAPnuke was used to process the raw data, removing reads that contained adapters or uncalled bases, had a mean Phred below 15, or lacked an exact match to the constant primer or identifier. High-quality paired reads were merged using COPE v1.2.5, and each unique nucleotide sequence was defined as a clonotype. Clonotypes were aligned to IMGT TRBV, TRBD and TRBJ reference segments using MiTCR v1.1. The analysis included only V-J combinations with a frequency above 0.0001, which together covered approximately 99% of the repertoires. The TCS score was defined as F50 (clonal expansion) divided by E x V (chaos), with BLOSUM62-based TCRdist calculated between CDR3 peptides within each V-J. Welch's t-statistics and random forest reduced 514 V-J features to roughly 13, which were used in a naive Bayes classifier (R e1071). The Morisita-Horn index was used to measure how similar the thyroid and blood repertoires were. In-frame beta chains were kept once TCRdb had trimmed the public reads at Q25 with fastp and called clones with MiXCR. A single entry per CDR3 protein holds the most common genes and DNA from its merged rows. Clone size and V and J calls follow TCRdb, not the original study. Recorded for this sample are 750,000 to 950,000 distinct CDR3 sequences; 35% to 40% of them occurred a single time. Around 9.3% of the sample rests with the top ten.

A remark on this clonotype: Its specific antigen is unknown. No much larger clone exists at a distance of one base, and base qualities are not known.

The investigation overall reported the following: A 13 V-J signature model separated ophthalmopathy from stable hyperthyroidism, with 87.88% sensitivity and 81% to 83% specificity in cross-validation and 80%/75% in testing. Sample size was not statistically predetermined, and investigators were not blinded to group allocation. Most expanded thyroid clonotypes (frequency above 0.001) were also found in blood, which suggests that blood repertoires may mirror thyroid immune responses. In validation, the model predicted progression to ophthalmopathy a median of approximately 6.6 months before onset, with over 55% sensitivity and nearly 75% specificity.

Rearrangement joined TRBV7-2 to TRBJ2-6; the D gene cannot be resolved beyond TRBD1 or TRBD2, each matching 5 bases. The receptor comes from a man younger than 35 with Graves' hyperthyroidism. The sample consisted of blood. The CDR3 region has the sequence CASSKDTTGSGANVLTF. The base sequence is TGTGCCAGCAGCAAGGACACGACGGGGTCTGGGGCCAACGTCCTGACTTTC.